Following are 9 T cell receptor beta chains from one sample sequenced in a study of OX40 agonist ivuxolimab in advanced cancers. The repertoire was sequenced with immunoSEQ multiplex PCR; TCRdb's copy has only in-frame clones and lacks some. The data contain under 85,000 clones, roughly 78% of them singletons. The starting material was CD4+ or CD8+ T cells sorted from blood, obtained in a trial of the OX40 agonist ivuxolimab. Receptor source: an adult with an advanced solid tumor such as melanoma, head and neck, liver or kidney cancer.

The chain recombines TRBV6-1 with TRBJ1-2; D is ambiguous. V dropped 3 bases and J dropped 5 bases, with 19 bases sitting between them. The CDR3 extends over 16 amino acids. Germline-derived CDR1 and CDR2 are MNHNS and SASEGT. CDR3 DNA sequence: TGTGCCAGCAGTGACCGGCCCACGCAAGCAAGATATGGCTACACCTTC. Encoded protein: CASSDRPTQARYGYTF.

The chain has TRBV19 and TRBJ1-2; the D is unclear. Trimming stripped 3 bases from V and 3 bases from J, with 8 bases between. Germline V gene lookup returns CDR1 LNHDA and CDR2 SQIVND (reference sequence). This CDR3 comprises 13 residues. CDR3 in DNA: TGTGCCAGTAGTATGAGCCGGGACTATGGCTACACCTTC. Encoded protein: CASSMSRDYGYTF.

The chain joins TRBV30 to TRBJ1-1; D call uncertain. This CDR3 is built from 11 residues. Trimming removed 5 bases from V and 5 bases from J, with 9 bases in between. From germline, CDR1 is GTSNPN and CDR2 SVGIG (reference sequence). The CDR3 DNA follows: TGTGCCTGGGACTTTGGGACTGAAGCTTTCTTT. Amino acid sequence: CAWDFGTEAFF.

The rearrangement joins TRBV18 to TRBJ2-1; perhaps TRBD2 as D (6 bases). V was pared by 2 bases and J by 6 bases, with 17 bases between. Germline V gene sequence: CDR1 KGHSH, CDR2 LQKENI. This CDR3 has 16 amino acids. The CDR3 region has the DNA TGTGCCAGCTCACCAAGGGGCGGGATGGCCCGCAATGAGCAGTTCTTC. As protein: CASSPRGGMARNEQFF.

The V call is TRBV6-1, the J call TRBJ2-3; D call uncertain. CDR1 and CDR2 (germline): MNHNS, SASEGT. The V gene lost 1 base and the J gene lost 0 bases, with 8 bases spanning the gap. The CDR3 contains 15 residues. CDR3 region: CASSEVAESTDTQYF. CDR3 in DNA: TGTGCCAGCAGTGAAGTTGCTGAGAGCACAGATACGCAGTATTTT.

The sample holds one count of this clone. The chain has TRBV5-4 and TRBJ2-7, with 10 bases matching TRBD1. V gave up 0 bases and J gave up 4 bases; unmatched junction bases: 7. There are 16 residues in the CDR3. Germline CDR1 is SGHNT and CDR2 is YYREEE (reference sequence). This CDR3 is CASSLAGTGANYEQYF. Written as DNA, the CDR3 is TGTGCCAGCAGCTTGGCCGGGACAGGGGCAAATTACGAGCAGTACTTC.

The sample holds one count of this clone. The V and J genes are TRBV7-3 and TRBJ2-5; D gene unclear. The end of the DNA aligns better with TRBJ2-7, so the J call may be wrong. Germline V gives CDR1 SGHTA, CDR2 FQGTGA. The CDR3 extends over 14 amino acids. In DNA, the CDR3 is TGTGCCAGCAGCTTAGACTCCAGCTCCTACGAGCAGTACTTC. Its protein is CASSLDSSSYEQYF.

The rearrangement uses TRBV27 and TRBJ1-1; D unresolved. The CDR3 totals 15 residues. Germline V gene sequence: CDR1 MNHEY, CDR2 SMNVEV (reference sequence). V gave up 2 bases and J gave up 0 bases, with 10 bases separating them. The CDR3 is CASSLNQVMNTEAFF. CDR3 sequence (DNA): TGTGCCAGCAGTTTAAACCAGGTCATGAACACTGAAGCTTTCTTT.

The rearrangement links TRBV4-1 to TRBJ2-5; 9 bases agree with TRBD2. Germline trimming cut 1 base from V and 7 bases from J; bases unmatched to any gene: 10. The germline gives CDR1 MGHRA, CDR2 YSYEKL. This CDR3 region has 16 residues. CDR3 amino acids: CASSQGASGGSGTQYF. For the CDR3, the DNA is TGCGCCAGCAGCCAAGGAGCCAGCGGGGGGTCCGGGACCCAGTACTTC.